These T cell receptor beta chains were read from a single sample in a study of identical twins. TCRdb re-called the 5' RACE reads through MiXCR, storing one row per CDR3 protein. The sample lists some 600,000 distinct CDR3 sequences; about 7% were seen once. The data were also submitted as part of a second study, on yellow fever vaccine responses in identical twins.

The specimen sequenced was PBMCs. All receptors derive from a woman aged 18-30 years in good health. CDR3s include the opening cysteine and the closing phenylalanine or tryptophan. The D gene is left open where the match is weak. Rows give clone size only sometimes, using once, few, many, or a class for an expanded clone.

TRBV3-1,TRBD1,TRBJ2-7,many,CASSRGDRGEQYF,TGTGCCAGCAGCCGGGGGGACAGGGGCGAGCAGTACTTC
TRBV29-1,-,TRBJ1-1,few,CSVLNTEAFF,TGCAGCGTTTTGAACACTGAAGCTTTCTTT
TRBV2,-,TRBJ2-2,-,CARRQSDTGELFF,TGTGCCAGGAGACAGTCTGACACCGGGGAGCTGTTTTTT
TRBV5-1,-,TRBJ1-2,many,CASSISGDYGYTF,TGCGCCAGCAGCATATCGGGGGACTATGGCTACACCTTC
TRBV20-1,-,TRBJ2-1,many,CSALLDGEQFF,TGCAGTGCCCTCCTGGATGGTGAGCAGTTCTTC
TRBV12-3/TRBV12-4,TRBD2,TRBJ2-1,-,CASRGTSGSVEQFF,TGTGCCAGCAGAGGGACTAGCGGGAGTGTTGAGCAGTTCTTC
TRBV29-1,-,TRBJ2-2,-,CSVEEGVKGLLFF,TGCAGCGTTGAAGAGGGGGTAAAGGGCCTGTTGTTTTTT
TRBV29-1,TRBD1,TRBJ2-5,many,CSVGPPRQGALETQYF,TGCAGCGTTGGCCCCCCAAGACAGGGGGCCTTGGAGACCCAGTACTTC
TRBV20-1,TRBD2,TRBJ2-2,few,CSARAGGNTGELFF,TGCAGTGCTAGGGCGGGAGGAAACACCGGGGAGCTGTTTTTT
TRBV20-1,TRBD1,TRBJ1-1,many,CSARIRQGPNTEAFF,TGCAGTGCTAGGATTAGACAGGGACCGAACACTGAAGCTTTCTTT
TRBV20-1,-,TRBJ1-5,-,CSANSYSNQPQHF,TGCAGTGCTAACAGTTATAGCAATCAGCCCCAGCATTTT
TRBV7-3,-,TRBJ2-7,-,CASSLTHPYEQYF,TGTGCCAGCAGCTTAACCCACCCCTACGAGCAGTACTTC
TRBV7-8,TRBD1,TRBJ2-2,-,CASRPGTGGTGELFF,TGTGCCAGCAGGCCCGGGACAGGGGGCACCGGGGAGCTGTTTTTT